These 15 T cell receptor beta chains came from one sample sequenced in a study of neurological immune-mediated disorders. MiXCR was run by TCRdb on the 5' RACE reads, yielding one entry per CDR3 protein. The sample has tens of thousands of distinct CDR3 sequences, about 14% seen once; the top ten hold roughly 3.5%. Sequences were obtained from CD4+ T cells from blood. The receptor set was obtained from an older woman with HTLV-1-associated myelopathy (HAM/TSP).

This clonotype was seen many times. This sequence may be a read error, since a much larger clone differs from it by one base. The chain has TRBV5-1 and TRBJ2-7; 10 bases map to TRBD2. This CDR3 contains 14 residues. CDR1 is SGHRS and CDR2 is YFSETQ in the germline V gene. V shed 6 bases, J shed 2 bases, and the junction held 5 bases outside the gene matches. CDR3 in DNA: TGCGCCAGCAACATAGGACTAGCGGCCTACGAGCAGTACTTC. Its translation is CASNIGLAAYEQYF.

Ten or more counts support this clonotype. The chain joins TRBV6-6 to TRBJ1-2; D gene unclear. The CDR3 loop spans 15 amino acids. V lost 8 bases and J lost 4, with 20 bases in between. The germline V gene encodes CDR1 MNHNY and CDR2 SVGAGI (reference sequence). The CDR3 here is CASASTLPTVYGYTF. The DNA for the CDR3 is TGTGCCAGCGCCAGCACCCTCCCGACGGTCTATGGCTACACCTTC.

This clonotype was counted at least ten times. This chain uses TRBV12-3 or TRBV12-4 with TRBJ2-3; 10 nucleotides align to TRBD2. The CDR3 consists of 16 residues. The J segment lost 2 bases and the V segment lost 3 bases, leaving 5 bases of the junction unmatched. In DNA form, the CDR3 reads TGTGCCAGCAGTTTTAGCGGGGGGCACACCACAGATACGCAGTATTTT. Translated: CASSFSGGHTTDTQYF.

This clonotype was observed at least ten times. This chain links TRBV7-2 with TRBJ2-7; 11 bases fit TRBD1. V trimming: 1 base; J trimming: 5 bases; junction bases outside the gene matches: 1. Germline CDR1 and CDR2: SGHTA and FQGNSA. The CDR3 consists of 14 residues. The CDR3 spells CASSLGTGGNEQYF. The CDR3 DNA is TGTGCCAGCAGCTTAGGGACAGGGGGCAACGAGCAGTACTTC.

In this sample, this clonotype turned up many times. A junction end diverges from the germline sequence, so it may reflect a read error. The chain joins TRBV29-1 to TRBJ2-7; D gene ambiguous. This CDR3 region has 10 residues. The germline V gene has CDR1 SQVTM and CDR2 ANQGSEA. CDR3 DNA: TGCAGCGTCGCCGACACTCAAACCTTCTTC. Residues: CSVADTQTFF.

This clonotype showed up many times. V usage is TRBV6-1 and J usage is TRBJ1-4; D gene uncertain. The V end was cut by 2 bases, the J end by 3 bases, with 10 bases between. The CDR3 loop spans 15 amino acids. The germline CDR1 and CDR2 sequences are MNHNS and SASEGT. The CDR3 is CASSEFGHPNEKLFF. The DNA for the CDR3 is TGTGCCAGCAGTGAATTCGGCCACCCTAATGAAAAACTGTTTTTT.

At least ten counts were recorded for this clonotype. V usage is TRBV7-9 and J usage is TRBJ1-4, with D unclear. This CDR3 comprises 15 residues. Trimming cost V 2 bases and J 3 bases, with 10 bases left between them. Looked up from germline, CDR1 is SEHNR and CDR2 is FQNEAQ (reference sequence). For the CDR3, the DNA is TGTGCCAGCAGCTTATGGGCAGGACCTAATGAAAAACTGTTTTTT. Protein sequence: CASSLWAGPNEKLFF.

In this sample, this clonotype turned up many times. This sequence joins TRBV5-6 and TRBJ2-7; weak D call: TRBD1 (5 bases). Trimming cost V 4 bases and J 4 bases, with 12 bases left between them. CDR3 length: 13 amino acids. Germline V gives CDR1 SGHDT, CDR2 YYEEEE. The CDR3 DNA reads TGTGCCAGCAGCCAGGGATCCCATTACGAGCAGTACTTC. It specifies CASSQGSHYEQYF.

In this sample, this clonotype turned up a few times. A read error may produce the germline difference seen at one junction end. The CDR3 DNA is TGTGTCAGCAGCTGGTTAACTAGCGGGCGGAGCACAGATACGCAGTATTTT. It is translated as CVSSWLTSGRSTDTQYF. This sequence joins TRBV7-9 and TRBJ2-3; 9 nucleotides line up with TRBD2. The CDR3 is 17 amino acids. Germline values: CDR1 SEHNR, CDR2 FQNEAQ (reference sequence).

This clonotype showed up many times. The chain joins TRBV5-1 to TRBJ2-7; D may be TRBD1 (5 bases). Per the germline V gene, CDR1 is SGHRS and CDR2 is YFSETQ. The CDR3 extends over 20 amino acids. The V gene lost 0 bases and the J gene lost 0 bases, with 25 bases spanning the gap. CDR3 amino acids: CASSLDPPGSVSGPSYEQYF. The CDR3 DNA reads as TGCGCCAGCAGCTTGGACCCCCCAGGGTCAGTAAGTGGTCCCTCCTACGAGCAGTACTTC.

The sample holds many counts of this clonotype. This sequence joins TRBV6-6 and TRBJ2-2, with D possibly TRBD2 on 6 matching bases. This CDR3 region has 15 residues. Looked up from germline, CDR1 is MNHNY and CDR2 is SVGAGI (reference sequence). V lost 5 bases and J lost 1, with 11 bases in between. CDR3 coding DNA: TGTGCCAGCAGTCGTCGAGCGGGGAACACCGGGGAGCTGTTTTTT. Its translation is CASSRRAGNTGELFF.

In its sample, this clonotype was seen many times. The genes are TRBV4-1 and TRBJ2-5; possibly TRBD1 or TRBD2 for D (5 bases each). V lost 4 bases to trimming and J lost 4 bases, with 16 bases between them. The germline V gene has CDR1 MGHRA and CDR2 YSYEKL. The CDR3 spans 15 residues. CDR3 amino acids: CASSRQVGETETQYF. Written as DNA, the CDR3 is TGCGCCAGCAGCCGGCAGGTGGGGGAAACAGAGACCCAGTACTTC.

This clonotype was recorded at least ten times. This chain uses TRBV10-3 with TRBJ1-1, with unresolved D. Germline V lookup: CDR1 ENHRY, CDR2 SYGVKD. This CDR3 spans 14 amino acids. The V end lost 3 bases, the J end lost 5 bases, and 13 bases lay between the germline ends. As DNA, the CDR3 is TGTGCCATCAGTGAATCGAGGCTGGGAACTGAAGCTTTCTTT. Translating it yields CAISESRLGTEAFF.

This clonotype showed up just a few times. The DNA for the CDR3 is TGCGCCAGCAGCCAGGGGACAGGGGGTTCAAACACTGAAGCTTTCTTT. Its translation: CASSQGTGGSNTEAFF. The rearrangement uses TRBV4-1 and TRBJ1-1, with TRBD1 identical over 11 bases. The V segment lost 3 bases and the J segment 2 bases; nucleotides outside the gene matches: 5. The length of the CDR3 is 16 residues. CDR1 is MGHRA, CDR2 YSYEKL, per germline.

DNA for the CDR3: TGTGCCAGCAGTCGACAGACTAGCTTCCACCCCACAGATACGCAGTATTTT. It specifies CASSRQTSFHPTDTQYF. The rearrangement uses TRBV14 and TRBJ2-3; 7 nucleotides match TRBD2. CDR1 is SGHDN and CDR2 is FVKESK in the germline V gene. The ends lost 6 bases at V and 2 bases at J; junction bases unmatched: 14. The CDR3 loop spans 17 amino acids.